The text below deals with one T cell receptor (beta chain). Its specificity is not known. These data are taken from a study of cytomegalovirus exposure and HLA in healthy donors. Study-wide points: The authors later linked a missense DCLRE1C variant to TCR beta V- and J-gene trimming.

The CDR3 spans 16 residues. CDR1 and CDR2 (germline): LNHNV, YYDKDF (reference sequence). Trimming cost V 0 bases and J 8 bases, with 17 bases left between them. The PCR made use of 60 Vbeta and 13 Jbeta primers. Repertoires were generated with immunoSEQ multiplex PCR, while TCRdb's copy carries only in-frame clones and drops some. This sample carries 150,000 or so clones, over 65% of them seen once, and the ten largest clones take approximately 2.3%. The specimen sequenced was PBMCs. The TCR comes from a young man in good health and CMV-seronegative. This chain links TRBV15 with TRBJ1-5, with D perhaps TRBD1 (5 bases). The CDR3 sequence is CATSRDDYWGGKPQHF. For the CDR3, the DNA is TGTGCCACCAGCAGAGATGACTATTGGGGGGGGAAGCCCCAGCATTTT.